The rows below give T cell receptor beta chains drawn from one sample of a study of blood T cell repertoires in COVID-19. Method: immunoSEQ multiplex PCR; TCRdb's copy keeps in-frame clones and lacks some. The profile shows some 400,000 clones, 89% of them singletons. The source material was PBMCs or T cells enriched from blood (not recorded which). These receptors were collected from a woman aged 25 to 39 who had recovered from COVID-19. Each CDR3 is given with its conserved first and last residue. A D gene is named only where the DNA matches it firmly.

>TRBV9|NA|TRBJ2-1
TGTGCCAGCAGCGTAGTAGCATCAGCCGTGGGCAATGAGCAGTTCTTC
CASSVVASAVGNEQFF
>TRBV5-6|TRBD2|TRBJ2-1
TGTGCCAGCAGCCCGGGGACTAGCGGTGGCAATGAGCAGTTCTTC
CASSPGTSGGNEQFF
>TRBV29-1|NA|TRBJ1-1
TGCAGCGTTGAAGACCCCCTGGACAGTATGAACACTGAAGCTTTCTTT
CSVEDPLDSMNTEAFF
>TRBV29-1|NA|TRBJ1-5
TGCAGCGTGCGGACAAATAGCAATCAGCCCCAGCATTTT
CSVRTNSNQPQHF
>TRBV19|NA|TRBJ1-5
TGTGCCAGTAGATTGACAGGTGGCAATCAGCCCCAGCATTTT
CASRLTGGNQPQHF
>TRBV3-1/TRBV3-2|TRBD1|TRBJ2-2
TGTGCCAGCAGCAAAAGACAGGGGTATAACACCGGGGAGCTGTTTTTT
CASSKRQGYNTGELFF
>TRBV7-2|NA|TRBJ2-1
TGTGCCAGCAGCTGGACTTCTAATGAGCAGTTCTTC
CASSWTSNEQFF
>TRBV27|NA|TRBJ1-5
TGTGCCAGCAGTTTGTTATCGAATCAGCCCCAGCATTTT
CASSLLSNQPQHF
>TRBV7-3|TRBD1|TRBJ2-3
TGTGCCAGCAGCTTGGGACAGGGAACAGATACGCAGTATTTT
CASSLGQGTDTQYF
>TRBV11-2|NA|TRBJ1-2
TGTGCCAGCAGCTTAGCGCGCCAGGGTGGCTACACCTTC
CASSLARQGGYTF
>TRBV27|TRBD1|TRBJ2-7
TGTGCCAGCGGACAGGGCCGAACCTACGAGCAGTACTTC
CASGQGRTYEQYF